This section outlines one T cell receptor (beta chain) sequence together with its context. The antigen is undetermined. The CDR3 runs 17 residues. CDR1 SGHRS and CDR2 YFSETQ come from the germline V gene. The ends were cut back, 0 bases at V and 6 bases at J, with 19 bases in the middle. Generated by immunoSEQ multiplex PCR, the TCRdb table keeps only in-frame clones and is missing some. Among some 30,000 clones, approximately 95% were seen once, and the ten largest hold around 0.72%. The data stem from a study of lymphopenia after photon versus proton radiotherapy. Broader study findings: In patients who died, overall survival fell as post-nadir TCR diversity dropped more. Proton therapy kept repertoires fairly stable, unlike photons, which gained effector/memory cells. Survival link was tested only in deceased patients; proton benefit remains a possibility. Post-nadir diversity loss with photons came from oligoclonal expansion, particularly CD8+ Temra cells.

The chain is built from TRBV5-1 and TRBJ2-1; the D gene is possibly TRBD2 (5 bases). The TCR comes from a woman aged 45-59 years with cholangiocarcinoma. The specimen comprised peripheral blood, sampled from a patient treated with photon-based radiotherapy. CDR3 sequence (DNA): TGCGCCAGCAGCTTGGGCTCTCGGGGATCGTTTAGCAATGAGCAGTTCTTC. Residues: CASSLGSRGSFSNEQFF.